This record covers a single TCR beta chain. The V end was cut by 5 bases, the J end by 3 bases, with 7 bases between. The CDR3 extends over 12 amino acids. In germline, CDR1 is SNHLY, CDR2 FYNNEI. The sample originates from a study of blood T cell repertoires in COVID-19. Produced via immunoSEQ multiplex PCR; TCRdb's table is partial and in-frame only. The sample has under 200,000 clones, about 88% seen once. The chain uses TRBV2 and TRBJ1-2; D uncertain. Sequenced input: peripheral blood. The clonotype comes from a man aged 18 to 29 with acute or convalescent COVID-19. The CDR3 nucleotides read TGTGCCAGCAGTCTCGTCGACTATGGCTACACCTTC. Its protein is CASSLVDYGYTF.